Sequencing of this T cell receptor (beta chain) was carried out in a study of shared clonotypes between healthy human individuals. Trimming removed 4 bases at V and 3 bases at J, with 11 bases between. The CDR3 sequence is 14 residues long. Germline loops: CDR1 SGHKS, CDR2 YYEKEE (reference sequence). Assay used: immunoSEQ multiplex PCR; TCRdb lists only in-frame clones, some missing. The sample holds a few million clones, around 95% seen once. Donors, without exception, were Caucasian adults residing in Nashville, Tennessee. This sequence originates from a young man in good health. J is TRBJ1-5 and V is TRBV5-5; D is perhaps TRBD1 (6 bases). The sample consisted of naive CD4+ T cells sorted from blood. Subset defined: CD45RA+ positively selected. The CDR3 nucleotides read TGTGCCAGCAGCCGGGACACGCTCAATCAGCCCCAGCATTTT. Protein: CASSRDTLNQPQHF.